The following is a T cell receptor (beta chain) sequence with its context. The sample comes from a study of OX40 agonist ivuxolimab in advanced cancers. This table comes from immunoSEQ multiplex PCR, and its TCRdb copy is limited to in-frame clones, with some not included. The data contain about 67,000 clones, 65% to 85% of them seen just once; the ten biggest clones take up approximately 8%. V was trimmed by 6 bases and J by 8 bases, leaving 19 bases between them. This CDR3 is built from 15 residues. Germline assignment: CDR1 KGHSH and CDR2 LQKENI. This clonotype was obtained from an adult with an advanced solid tumor such as melanoma, head and neck, liver or kidney cancer. V and J are TRBV18 and TRBJ1-4, with D possibly matching TRBD1 (5 bases). The sequencing used CD4+ or CD8+ T cells sorted from blood, collected in a trial of the OX40 agonist ivuxolimab. The CDR3 bases are TGTGCCAGCTCCTATACCGGGACCTCGGGAGAAAAACTGTTTTTT. It is translated as CASSYTGTSGEKLFF.